The next 8 T cell receptor beta chains were all read from a single sample in a study of T cell changes during pregnancy in multiple sclerosis. Repertoires were generated with immunoSEQ multiplex PCR, while TCRdb's copy carries only in-frame clones and drops some. The sample yields roughly 86,000 clones, 85% to 95% seen once. The source was peripheral blood, collected in the first trimester of pregnancy. All receptors come from a female donor with multiple sclerosis, enrolled in a pregnancy study.

J is TRBJ1-4 and V is TRBV18; TRBD1 matches at 9 bases. Germline CDR1 reads KGHSH; CDR2 reads LQKENI. There are 17 residues in the CDR3. Germline trimming cut 0 bases from V and 2 bases from J; bases unmatched to any gene: 4. The CDR3 nucleotides are TGTGCCAGCTCACCACCTGGGACAGGGTACACTAATGAAAAACTGTTTTTT. This translates into CASSPPGTGYTNEKLFF.

This rearrangement joins TRBV28 to TRBJ2-6, with 7 bases fitting TRBD1. Germline loops: CDR1 MDHEN, CDR2 SYDVKM. V lost 4 bases to trimming and J lost 1 base; unmatched junction nucleotides: 1. The CDR3 consists of 15 residues. CDR3 protein: CASSSQGSGANVLTF. For the CDR3, the DNA is TGTGCCAGCAGTTCACAGGGGTCTGGGGCCAACGTCCTGACTTTC. The variable domain in full, completed from reference TRBV28 and TRBJ2-6, reads DVKVTQSSRYLVKRTGEKVFLECVQDMDHENMFWYRQDPGLGLRLIYFSYDVKMKEKGDIPEGYSVSREKKERFSLILESASTNQTSMYLCASSSQGSGANVLTFGAGSRLTVL.

This rearrangement joins TRBV5-6 to TRBJ2-1, with D perhaps matching TRBD2 (5 bases). Germline CDR1 reads SGHDT; CDR2 reads YYEEEE. V dropped 3 bases and J dropped 3 bases, with 19 bases sitting between them. The CDR3 covers 17 residues. This CDR3 reads CASSSGALSGYYNEQFF. DNA for the CDR3: TGTGCCAGCAGCTCGGGTGCCTTATCGGGATACTACAATGAGCAGTTCTTC.

The chain uses TRBV21-1 and TRBJ2-3; the table assigns TRBD1, which was not confirmed against the DNA. TRBV21-1 is termed a pseudogene. This CDR3 spans 17 amino acids. The CDR3 sequence is CASSKGPQRGLTDTQYF. CDR3 DNA: TGTGCCAGCAGCAAAGGCCCCCAGAGGGGGCTAACAGATACGCAGTATTTT.

V usage is TRBV18 and J usage is TRBJ1-4, with D tentatively TRBD1 (6 bases). Per the germline V gene, CDR1 is KGHSH and CDR2 is LQKENI. With 5 bases removed from V and 8 bases from J, the gap between germline ends came to 18 bases. The CDR3 spans 15 residues. CDR3 sequence: CASSSIQGPKEKLFF. CDR3 in DNA: TGTGCCAGCTCAAGCATACAGGGCCCCAAGGAAAAACTGTTTTTT.

This chain links TRBV4-1 with TRBJ2-7; D ambiguous. The V end was cut by 4 bases, the J end by 3 bases, with 19 bases between. Germline CDR1 MGHRA, CDR2 YSYEKL. The CDR3 has 16 amino acids. CDR3 DNA sequence: TGCGCCAGCAGCCCTGTGGTCGTGTCAGGCCACTACGAGCAGTACTTC. Translating it yields CASSPVVVSGHYEQYF.

V usage is TRBV28 and J usage is TRBJ1-5; D call uncertain. V was shortened by 7 bases and J by 6 bases, with 10 bases between the two germline ends. The CDR3 runs 12 residues. The germline CDR1 and CDR2 sequences are MDHEN and SYDVKM. The CDR3, as DNA: TGTGCCAGCAAACTGGGCATTCAGCCCCAGCATTTT. This gives the protein CASKLGIQPQHF.

The rearrangement links TRBV6-5 to TRBJ2-5, with 11 bases matching TRBD1. The V gene's germline CDR1 is MNHEY and CDR2 SVGAGI. The trim removed 6 bases at V and 5 bases at J, leaving 5 bases unmatched. The CDR3 runs 14 residues. CDR3 nucleotide sequence: TGTGCCAGCAGACGGACAGGGGGCTACGAGACCCAGTACTTC. Its protein product is CASRRTGGYETQYF.